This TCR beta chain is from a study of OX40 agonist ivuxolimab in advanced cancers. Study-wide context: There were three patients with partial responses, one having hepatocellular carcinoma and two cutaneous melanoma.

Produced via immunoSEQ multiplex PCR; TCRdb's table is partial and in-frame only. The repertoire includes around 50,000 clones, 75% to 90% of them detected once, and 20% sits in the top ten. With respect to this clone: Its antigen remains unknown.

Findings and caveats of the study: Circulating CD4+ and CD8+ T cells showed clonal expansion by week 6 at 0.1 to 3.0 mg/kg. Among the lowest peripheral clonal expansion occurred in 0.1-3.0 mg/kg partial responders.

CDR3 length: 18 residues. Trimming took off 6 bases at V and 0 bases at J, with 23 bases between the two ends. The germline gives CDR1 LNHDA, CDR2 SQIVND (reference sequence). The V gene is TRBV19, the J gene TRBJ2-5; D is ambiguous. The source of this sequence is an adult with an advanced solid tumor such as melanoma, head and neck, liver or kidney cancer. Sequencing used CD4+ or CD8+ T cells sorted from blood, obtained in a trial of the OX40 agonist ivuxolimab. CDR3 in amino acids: CASRTLSKDGMYQETQYF. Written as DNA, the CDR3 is TGTGCCAGTAGGACGTTGTCTAAGGACGGAATGTACCAAGAGACCCAGTACTTC.